The present TCR beta chain was sequenced within a study of post-analysis software for immune sequencing data. Study conclusions and caveats: Included in a set of about 5 TRBV segments more frequent in patients than controls were TRBV5-6, TRBV5-1 and TRBV20-1. F measure grouped same-batch samples tightly together.

Every TCR beta cDNA library bore unique molecular identifiers. Each CDR3 protein is one row after TCRdb ran MiXCR on the PCR reads. The sample includes around 710,000 distinct CDR3 sequences, 35% to 55% seen only once; the top ten take 4.9%. The CDR3 length is 13 residues. Trimming cost V 6 bases and J 2 bases, with 10 bases left between them. In germline, CDR1 is PRHDT, CDR2 FYEKMQ (reference sequence). This clonotype is a singleton in its sample. Its target is not known. The V gene is TRBV13, the J gene TRBJ1-1, with D tentatively TRBD1 (6 bases). The origin of this receptor is a girl aged 10-17 years with multiple sclerosis. The specimen was blood. The DNA of the CDR3 is TGTGCCAGCAGGCGGACAGCCAACACTGAAGCTTTCTTT. Amino acid sequence: CASRRTANTEAFF.